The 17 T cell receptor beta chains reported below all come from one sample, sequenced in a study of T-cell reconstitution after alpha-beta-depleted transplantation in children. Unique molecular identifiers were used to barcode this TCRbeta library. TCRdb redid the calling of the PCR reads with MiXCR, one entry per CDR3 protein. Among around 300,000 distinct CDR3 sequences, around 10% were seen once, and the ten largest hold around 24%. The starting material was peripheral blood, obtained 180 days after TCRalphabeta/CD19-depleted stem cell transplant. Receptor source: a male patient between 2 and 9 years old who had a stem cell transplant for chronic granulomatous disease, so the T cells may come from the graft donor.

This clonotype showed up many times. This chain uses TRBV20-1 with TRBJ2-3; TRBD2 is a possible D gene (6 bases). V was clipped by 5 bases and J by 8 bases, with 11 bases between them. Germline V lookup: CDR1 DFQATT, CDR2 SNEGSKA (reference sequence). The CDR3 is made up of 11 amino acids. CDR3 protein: CSALGGGTQYF. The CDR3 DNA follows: TGCAGTGCTCTGGGGGGAGGTACGCAGTATTTT.

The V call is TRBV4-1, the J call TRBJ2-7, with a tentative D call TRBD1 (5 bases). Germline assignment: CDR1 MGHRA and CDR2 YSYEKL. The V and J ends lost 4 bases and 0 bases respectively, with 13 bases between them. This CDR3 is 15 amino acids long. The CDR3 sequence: CASSPARQGSYEQYF. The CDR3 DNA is TGCGCCAGCAGCCCAGCACGGCAGGGCTCCTACGAGCAGTACTTC.

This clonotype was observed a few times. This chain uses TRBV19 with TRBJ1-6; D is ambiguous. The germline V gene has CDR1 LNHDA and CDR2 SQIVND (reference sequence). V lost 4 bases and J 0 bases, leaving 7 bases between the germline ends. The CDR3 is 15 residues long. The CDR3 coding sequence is TGTGCCAGTAGTACTAGGAGCTCCTATAATTCACCCCTCCACTTT. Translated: CASSTRSSYNSPLHF.

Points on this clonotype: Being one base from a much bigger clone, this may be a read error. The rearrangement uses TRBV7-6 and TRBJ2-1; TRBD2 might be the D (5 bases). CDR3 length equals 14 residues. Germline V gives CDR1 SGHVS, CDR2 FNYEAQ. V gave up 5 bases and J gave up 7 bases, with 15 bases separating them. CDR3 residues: CASSPRLRRNEQFF. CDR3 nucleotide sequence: TGTGCCAGCAGCCCGAGACTCAGGAGGAATGAGCAGTTCTTC.

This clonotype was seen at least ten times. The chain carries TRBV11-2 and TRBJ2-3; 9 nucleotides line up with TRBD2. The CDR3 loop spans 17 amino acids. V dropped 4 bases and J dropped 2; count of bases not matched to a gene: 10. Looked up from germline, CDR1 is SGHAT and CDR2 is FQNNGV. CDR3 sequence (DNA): TGTGCCAGCAGCTCAGAACCGACTAGCGGATACACAGATACGCAGTATTTT. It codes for CASSSEPTSGYTDTQYF.

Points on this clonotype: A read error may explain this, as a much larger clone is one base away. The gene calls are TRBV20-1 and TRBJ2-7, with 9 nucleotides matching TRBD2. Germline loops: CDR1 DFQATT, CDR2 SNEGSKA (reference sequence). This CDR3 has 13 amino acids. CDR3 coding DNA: TGCAGTGCCCCTAGCGGGAAAAACTACGAGCCGTACTTC. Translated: CSAPSGKNYEPYF.

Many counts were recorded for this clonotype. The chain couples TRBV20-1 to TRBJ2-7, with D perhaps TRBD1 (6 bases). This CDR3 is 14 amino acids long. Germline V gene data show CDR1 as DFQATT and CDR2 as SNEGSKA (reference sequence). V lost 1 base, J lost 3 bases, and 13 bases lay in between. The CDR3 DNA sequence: TGCAGTGCTAGAGTAGGGACACTCGTCTACGAGCAGTACTTC. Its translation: CSARVGTLVYEQYF.

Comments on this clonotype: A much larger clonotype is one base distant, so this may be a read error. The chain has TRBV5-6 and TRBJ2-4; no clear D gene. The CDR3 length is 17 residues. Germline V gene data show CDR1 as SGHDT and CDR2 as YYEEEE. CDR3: CASSRPQLLIAKNSQYF. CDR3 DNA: TGTGCCAGCAGTCGTCCGCAGCTGCTAATAGCCAAAAACAGTCAGTACTTC.

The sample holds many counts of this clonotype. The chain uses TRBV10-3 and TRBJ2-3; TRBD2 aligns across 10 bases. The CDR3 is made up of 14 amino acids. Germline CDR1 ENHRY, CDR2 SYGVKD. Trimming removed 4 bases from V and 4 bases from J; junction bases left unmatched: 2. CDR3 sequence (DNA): TGTGCCATCAGTGGGCTAGCGGGAGCAGATACGCAGTATTTT. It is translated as CAISGLAGADTQYF.

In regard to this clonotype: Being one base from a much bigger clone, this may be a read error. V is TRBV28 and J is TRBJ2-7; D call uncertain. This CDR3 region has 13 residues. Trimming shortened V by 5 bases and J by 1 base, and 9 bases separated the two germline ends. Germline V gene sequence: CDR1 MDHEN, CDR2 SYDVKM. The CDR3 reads CASSEDFSYEQYF. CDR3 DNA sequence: TGTGCCAGCAGTGAAGACTTTTCCTACGAGCAGTACTTC.

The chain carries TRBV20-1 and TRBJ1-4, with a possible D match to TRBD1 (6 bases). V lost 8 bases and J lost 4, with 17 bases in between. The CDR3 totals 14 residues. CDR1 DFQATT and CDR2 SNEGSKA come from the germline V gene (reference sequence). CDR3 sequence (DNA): TGCAGTTCTTTAGGGGGGGGCCTTAATGAAAAACTGTTTTTT. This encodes CSSLGGGLNEKLFF.

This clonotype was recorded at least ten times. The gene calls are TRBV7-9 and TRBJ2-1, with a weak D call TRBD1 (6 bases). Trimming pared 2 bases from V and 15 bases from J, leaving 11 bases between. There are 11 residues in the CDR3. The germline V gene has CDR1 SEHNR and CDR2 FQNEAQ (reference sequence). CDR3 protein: CASSLPEGVFF. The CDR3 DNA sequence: TGTGCCAGCAGCTTACCAGAGGGGGTGTTCTTC.

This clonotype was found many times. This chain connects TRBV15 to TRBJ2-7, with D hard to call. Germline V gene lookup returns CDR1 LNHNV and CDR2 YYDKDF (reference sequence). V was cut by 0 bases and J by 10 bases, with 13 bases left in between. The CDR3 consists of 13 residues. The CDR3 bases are TGTGCCACCAGCAGAGAACGTCCGGCTAACCAGTACTTC. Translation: CATSRERPANQYF.

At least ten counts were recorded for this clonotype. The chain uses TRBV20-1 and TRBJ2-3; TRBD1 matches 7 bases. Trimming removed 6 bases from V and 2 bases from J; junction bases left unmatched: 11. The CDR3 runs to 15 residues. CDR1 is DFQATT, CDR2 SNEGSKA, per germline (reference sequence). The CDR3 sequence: CSATGTEHTTDTQYF. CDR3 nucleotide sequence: TGCAGTGCCACCGGGACAGAACACACCACAGATACGCAGTATTTT.

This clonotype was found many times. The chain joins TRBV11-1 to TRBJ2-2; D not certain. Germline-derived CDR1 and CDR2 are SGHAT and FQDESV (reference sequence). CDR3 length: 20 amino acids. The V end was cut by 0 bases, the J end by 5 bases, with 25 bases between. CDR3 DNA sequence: TGTGCCAGCAGCTTAGCGCTAGTTGGTAACAGCATCCTGGCGACCGGGGAGCTGTTTTTT. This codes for CASSLALVGNSILATGELFF.

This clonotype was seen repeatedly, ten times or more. CDR3 in DNA: TGTGCCAGCAGCCAAGATCGTTACGGGGTAGCGGGAGCCGAGCAGTACTTC. Translation: CASSQDRYGVAGAEQYF. The chain combines TRBV3-1 with TRBJ2-7; 9 bases are shared with TRBD2. The CDR3 length is 17 residues. The germline V gene encodes CDR1 LGHDT and CDR2 YNNKEL (reference sequence). The V segment lost 0 bases and the J segment 6 bases; nucleotides outside the gene matches: 12.

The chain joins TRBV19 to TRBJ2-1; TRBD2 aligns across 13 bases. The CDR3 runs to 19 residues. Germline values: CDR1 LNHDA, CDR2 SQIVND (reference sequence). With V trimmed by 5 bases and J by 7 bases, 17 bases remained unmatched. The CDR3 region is CASSPGTSGTTGKINEQFF. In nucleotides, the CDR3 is TGTGCCAGTAGTCCAGGGACTAGCGGGACCACAGGAAAAATTAATGAGCAGTTCTTC.